This TCR beta chain derives from a study of blood T cells in healthy people across ages. PCR was performed a second time for about 6 to 12 cycles using a sample-barcoded 5' primer and a J-beta primer mix. Each CDR3 protein is one row after TCRdb ran MiXCR on the 5' RACE reads. The table lists approximately 850,000 distinct CDR3 sequences, 58% of them singletons. V dropped 0 bases and J dropped 10 bases, with 7 bases sitting between them. Germline CDR1 reads SNHLY; CDR2 reads FYNNEI. The CDR3 loop spans 12 amino acids. The clonotype was recovered from a man between 25 and 39 years old in good health. The rearrangement uses TRBV2 and TRBJ2-1; D remains unclear. The specimen was blood. The CDR3 DNA reads as TGTGCCAGCAGTGAAGCGTATGGAGAGCAGTTCTTC. Its translation is CASSEAYGEQFF.